Described below is a single TCR beta chain sequence and its context. CDR3 size: 14 residues. The V segment lost 6 bases and the J segment 10 bases; nucleotides outside the gene matches: 6. Germline lookup yields CDR1 LNHDA and CDR2 SQIVND (reference sequence). This sample is part of a study of blood T cell repertoires in COVID-19. About the study: Samples taken during acute and convalescent COVID-19 were collected in the United States, Italy and Spain. T cells, B-cell-depleted T cells, or PBMCs provided the cDNA or gDNA that served as material.

Authors' processing steps: Researchers report that nucleated cell counts were estimated from reference gene primer amplification. Using immunoSEQ multiplex PCR, the repertoire was profiled, and TCRdb retains in-frame clones only, with some absent. Clonal size and the V and J genes are those of that table, whereas D and trimming came from the DNA. The sample has about 150,000 clones, 80% seen once. The receptor's source is a man aged 55 to 70 with acute or convalescent COVID-19. The source material was peripheral blood. The chain uses TRBV19 and TRBJ2-1, with 13 positions matching TRBD2. The CDR3 DNA is TGTGCCAGTAGCCCCCCACTAGCGGGAGGGGAGCAGTTCTTC. The encoded protein is CASSPPLAGGEQFF.